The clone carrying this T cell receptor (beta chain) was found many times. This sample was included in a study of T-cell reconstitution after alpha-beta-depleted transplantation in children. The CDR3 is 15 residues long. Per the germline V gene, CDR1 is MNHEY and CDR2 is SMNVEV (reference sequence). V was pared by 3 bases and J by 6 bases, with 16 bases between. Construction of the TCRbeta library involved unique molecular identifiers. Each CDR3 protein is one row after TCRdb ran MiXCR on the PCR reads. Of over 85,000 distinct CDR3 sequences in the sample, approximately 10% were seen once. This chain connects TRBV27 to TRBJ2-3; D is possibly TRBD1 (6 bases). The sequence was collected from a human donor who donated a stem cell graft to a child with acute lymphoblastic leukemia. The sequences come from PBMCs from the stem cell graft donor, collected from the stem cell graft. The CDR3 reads CASSFLGGTGDTQYF. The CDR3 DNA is TGTGCCAGCAGTTTCCTGGGCGGAACAGGGGATACGCAGTATTTT.